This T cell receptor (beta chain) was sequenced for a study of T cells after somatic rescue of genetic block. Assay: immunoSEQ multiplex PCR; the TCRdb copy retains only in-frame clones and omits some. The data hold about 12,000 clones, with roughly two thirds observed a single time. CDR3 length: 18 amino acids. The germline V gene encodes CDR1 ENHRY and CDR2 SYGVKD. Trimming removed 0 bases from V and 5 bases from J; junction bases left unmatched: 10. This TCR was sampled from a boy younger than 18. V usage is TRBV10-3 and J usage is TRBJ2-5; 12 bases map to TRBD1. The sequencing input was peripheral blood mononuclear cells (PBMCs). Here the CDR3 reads CAISESSSGQGARETQYF. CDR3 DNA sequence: TGTGCCATCAGTGAGTCTTCATCGGGACAGGGGGCTCGGGAGACCCAGTACTTC.